Reported below is one TCR beta chain. The read finishes 3 residues shy of the CDR3 end, and the germline J gene is used to complete it. CDR1 SGHDN and CDR2 FVKESK come from the germline V gene. V was pared by 6 bases and J by 0 bases, with 20 bases of the junction left unmatched. This CDR3 has 20 residues. Profiling relied on immunoSEQ multiplex PCR, and the TCRdb table lists in-frame clones only, not all of them. The sample shows over 30,000 clones, and about 1.5% sits with its ten largest clones. This sample is drawn from a study of T cells in women clearing cervical HPV infection. Study background: Case blood was drawn when the lesion was first found; control blood after infection became undetectable. Only a few women had HLA typing results available.

The sequence was collected from a woman aged 18 to 75 with a cervical HPV16 infection that either progressed to CIN3+ or cleared (not recorded which). Sequenced: blood buffy coat. The chain uses TRBV14 and TRBJ2-4, with TRBD1 matching 7 bases. The covered CDR3 bases are TGTGCCAGCAGACCAATGGAGAGACAGGGAGAAGGATTAGCCAAAAACATT. It codes for CASRPMERQGEGLAKNI. The whole CDR3 is CASRPMERQGEGLAKNIQYF.